This T cell receptor beta chain originates from a study of chemoradiotherapy in HPV16-positive cancers. Over chemoradiotherapy, repertoires were sampled more than once. The V gene's germline CDR1 is SEHNR and CDR2 FQNEAQ (reference sequence). The CDR3 is 17 amino acids. J was trimmed by 1 base and V by 1 base; bases with no gene match: 6. Profiling relied on immunoSEQ multiplex PCR, and the TCRdb table lists in-frame clones only, not all of them. The table includes tens of thousands of clones, more than 65% detected once. Sequenced material: blood, taken from a patient who underwent chemoradiotherapy. This chain connects TRBV7-9 to TRBJ2-2, with TRBD1 matching over 7 bases. This receptor was identified in a human donor with HPV-associated anogenital cancer. The CDR3 reads CASSLGGGGLNTGELFF. For the CDR3, the DNA is TGTGCCAGCAGCTTAGGAGGGGGCGGTTTGAACACCGGGGAGCTGTTTTTT.